This TCR beta chain is from a study of vaccination and CD4 T cells after COVID-19. Details on this clonotype: The antigen remains unidentified.

Germline-derived CDR1 and CDR2 are MNHEY and SMNVEV (reference sequence). The V end was cut by 2 bases, the J end by 2 bases, with 7 bases between. The CDR3 consists of 13 residues. Oncomine TCR Beta short-read sequencing was applied to DNA from cultured CD4+ T cells. TCRdb itself ran the PCR reads through MiXCR, one entry per CDR3 protein. The sample records about 27,000 distinct CDR3 sequences, roughly 60% being singletons. Stated treatment: roughly ten-day PBMC culture with coronavirus spike peptide pools or control peptides (ViraFEST assay). This sequence originates from a human donor who received a COVID-19 vaccine. The chain has TRBV27 and TRBJ2-7; no clear D. The sample in question was CD4+ T cells from blood, cultured in vitro, obtained after SARS-CoV-2 vaccination. CDR3 sequence (DNA): TGTGCCAGCAGTTTACTAGGGCCCTACGAGCAGTACTTC. It specifies CASSLLGPYEQYF.